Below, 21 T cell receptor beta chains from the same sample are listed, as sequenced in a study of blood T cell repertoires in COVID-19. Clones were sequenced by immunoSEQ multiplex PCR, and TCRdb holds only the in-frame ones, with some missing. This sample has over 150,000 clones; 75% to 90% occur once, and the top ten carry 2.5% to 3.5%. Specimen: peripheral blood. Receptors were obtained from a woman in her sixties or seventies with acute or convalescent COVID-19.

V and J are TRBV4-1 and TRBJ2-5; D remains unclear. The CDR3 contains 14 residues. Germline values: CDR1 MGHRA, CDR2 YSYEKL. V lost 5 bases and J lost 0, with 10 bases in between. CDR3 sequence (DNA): TGCGCCAGCAGCATCAGTTTTCACCAAGAGACCCAGTACTTC. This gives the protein CASSISFHQETQYF.

The CDR3 sequence: CASSYGQAGANVLTF. The CDR3 bases are TGTGCCAGCAGCTACGGACAGGCTGGGGCCAACGTCCTGACTTTC. The chain joins TRBV3-1 (or the pseudogene TRBV3-2) to TRBJ2-6; TRBD1 agrees at 7 bases. V was pared by 5 bases and J by 2 bases, with 3 bases of the junction left unmatched. Germline V gives CDR1 LGHDT, CDR2 YNNKEL (reference sequence). The CDR3 is 15 amino acids.

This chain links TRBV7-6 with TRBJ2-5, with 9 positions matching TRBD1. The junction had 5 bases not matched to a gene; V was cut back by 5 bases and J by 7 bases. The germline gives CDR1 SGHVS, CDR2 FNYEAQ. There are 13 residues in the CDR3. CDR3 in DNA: TGTGCCAGCAGCCCCAGGACAGGGGTGACCCAGTACTTC. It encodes CASSPRTGVTQYF. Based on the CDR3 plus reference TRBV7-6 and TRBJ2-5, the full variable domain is GAGVSQSPRYKVTKRGQDVALRCDPISGHVSLYWYRQALGQGPEFLTYFNYEAQQDKSGLPNDRFSAERPEGSISTLTIQRTEQRDSAMYRCASSPRTGVTQYFGPGTRLLVL.

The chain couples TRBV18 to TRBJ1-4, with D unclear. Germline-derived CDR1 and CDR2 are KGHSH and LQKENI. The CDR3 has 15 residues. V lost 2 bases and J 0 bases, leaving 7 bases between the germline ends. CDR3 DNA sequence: TGTGCCAGCTCACCATTGCAGGCAACTAATGAAAAACTGTTTTTT. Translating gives CASSPLQATNEKLFF.

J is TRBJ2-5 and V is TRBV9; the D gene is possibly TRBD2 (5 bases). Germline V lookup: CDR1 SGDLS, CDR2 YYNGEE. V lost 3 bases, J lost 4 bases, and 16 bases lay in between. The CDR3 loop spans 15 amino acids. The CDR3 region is CASSATGLVRETQYF. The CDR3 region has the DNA TGTGCCAGCAGCGCCACCGGACTGGTGCGAGAGACCCAGTACTTC.

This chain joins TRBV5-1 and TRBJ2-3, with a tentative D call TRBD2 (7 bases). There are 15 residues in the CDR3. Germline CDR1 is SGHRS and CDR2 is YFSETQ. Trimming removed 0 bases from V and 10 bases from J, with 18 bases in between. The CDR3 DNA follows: TGCGCCAGCAGCTTGGAAATCGCGGGGGCCCTTGCGCAGTATTTT. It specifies CASSLEIAGALAQYF.

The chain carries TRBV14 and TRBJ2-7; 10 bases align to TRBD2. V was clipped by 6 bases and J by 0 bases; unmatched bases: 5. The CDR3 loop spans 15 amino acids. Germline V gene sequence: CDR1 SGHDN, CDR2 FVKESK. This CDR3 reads CASRRTSGLSYEQYF. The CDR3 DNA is TGTGCCAGCAGGAGGACTAGCGGCCTCTCCTACGAGCAGTACTTC.

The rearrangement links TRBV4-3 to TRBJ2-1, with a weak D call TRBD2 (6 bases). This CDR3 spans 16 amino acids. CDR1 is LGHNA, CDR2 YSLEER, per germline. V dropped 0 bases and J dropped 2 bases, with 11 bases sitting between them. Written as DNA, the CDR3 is TGCGCCAGCAGCCAAGAAGGCGGGGCAACCTACAATGAGCAGTTCTTC. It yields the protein CASSQEGGATYNEQFF.

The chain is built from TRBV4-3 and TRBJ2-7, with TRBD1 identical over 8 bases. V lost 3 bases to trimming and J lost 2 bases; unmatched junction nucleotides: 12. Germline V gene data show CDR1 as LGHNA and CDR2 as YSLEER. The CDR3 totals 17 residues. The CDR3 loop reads CASSQLNRGQGTYEQYF. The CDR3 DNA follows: TGCGCCAGCAGCCAGCTCAACCGCGGACAGGGCACCTACGAGCAGTACTTC.

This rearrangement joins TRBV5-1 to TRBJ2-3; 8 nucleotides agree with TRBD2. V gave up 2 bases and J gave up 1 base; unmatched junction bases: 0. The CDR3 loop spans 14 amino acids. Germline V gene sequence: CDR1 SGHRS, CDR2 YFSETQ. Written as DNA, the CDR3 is TGCGCCAGCAGCTTACTAGCGGGCACAGATACGCAGTATTTT. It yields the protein CASSLLAGTDTQYF.

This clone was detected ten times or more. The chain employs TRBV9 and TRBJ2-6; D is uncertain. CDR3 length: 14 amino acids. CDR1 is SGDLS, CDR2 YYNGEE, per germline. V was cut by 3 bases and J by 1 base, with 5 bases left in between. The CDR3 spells CASSAPSGANVLTF. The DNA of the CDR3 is TGTGCCAGCAGCGCCCCGTCTGGGGCCAACGTCCTGACTTTC.

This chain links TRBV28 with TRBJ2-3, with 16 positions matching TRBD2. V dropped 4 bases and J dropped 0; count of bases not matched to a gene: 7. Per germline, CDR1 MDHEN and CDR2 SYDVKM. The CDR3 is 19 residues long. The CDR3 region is CASSSQGLAGGSSTDTQYF. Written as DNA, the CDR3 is TGTGCCAGCAGTTCCCAGGGACTAGCGGGGGGGTCTAGCACAGATACGCAGTATTTT. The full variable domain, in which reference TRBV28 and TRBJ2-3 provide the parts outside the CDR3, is DVKVTQSSRYLVKRTGEKVFLECVQDMDHENMFWYRQDPGLGLRLIYFSYDVKMKEKGDIPEGYSVSREKKERFSLILESASTNQTSMYLCASSSQGLAGGSSTDTQYFGPGTRLTVL.

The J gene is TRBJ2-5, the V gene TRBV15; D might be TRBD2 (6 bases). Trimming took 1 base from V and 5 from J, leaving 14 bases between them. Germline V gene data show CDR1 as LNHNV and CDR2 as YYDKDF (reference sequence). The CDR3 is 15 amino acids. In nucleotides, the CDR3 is TGTGCCACCAGCAGAGGTTGGGGGGTCGCGGAGACCCAGTACTTC. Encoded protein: CATSRGWGVAETQYF.

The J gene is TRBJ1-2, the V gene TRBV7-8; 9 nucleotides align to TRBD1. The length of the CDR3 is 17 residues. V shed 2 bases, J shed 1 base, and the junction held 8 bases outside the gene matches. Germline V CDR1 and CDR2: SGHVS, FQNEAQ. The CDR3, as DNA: TGTGCCAGCAGCTTAAATATTTACAGGGGGCTTAACTATGGCTACACCTTC. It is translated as CASSLNIYRGLNYGYTF.

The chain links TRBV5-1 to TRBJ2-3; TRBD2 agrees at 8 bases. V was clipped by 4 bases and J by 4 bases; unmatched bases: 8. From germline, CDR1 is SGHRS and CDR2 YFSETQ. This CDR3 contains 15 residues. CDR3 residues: CASSPTGGSSDTQYF. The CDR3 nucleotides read TGCGCCAGCAGCCCTACGGGGGGGTCCTCAGATACGCAGTATTTT.

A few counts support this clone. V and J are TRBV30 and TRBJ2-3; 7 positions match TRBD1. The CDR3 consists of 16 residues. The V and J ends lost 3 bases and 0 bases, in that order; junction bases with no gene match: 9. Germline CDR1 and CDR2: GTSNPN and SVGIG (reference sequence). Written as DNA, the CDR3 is TGTGCCTGGAGACCCGGGACAGCTTTTAGCACAGATACGCAGTATTTT. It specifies CAWRPGTAFSTDTQYF.

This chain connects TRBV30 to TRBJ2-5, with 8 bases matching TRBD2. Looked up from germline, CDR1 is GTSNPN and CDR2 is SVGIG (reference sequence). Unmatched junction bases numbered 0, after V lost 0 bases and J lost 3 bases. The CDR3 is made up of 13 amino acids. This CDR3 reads CAWSVGGEETQYF. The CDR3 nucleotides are TGTGCCTGGAGTGTCGGGGGGGAAGAGACCCAGTACTTC.

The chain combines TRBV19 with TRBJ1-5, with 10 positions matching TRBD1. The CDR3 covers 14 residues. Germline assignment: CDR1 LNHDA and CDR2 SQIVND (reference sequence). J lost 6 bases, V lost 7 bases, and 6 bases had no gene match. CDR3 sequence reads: CASNPTGGVQPQHF. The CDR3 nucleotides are TGTGCCAGTAATCCGACAGGGGGCGTTCAGCCCCAGCATTTT.

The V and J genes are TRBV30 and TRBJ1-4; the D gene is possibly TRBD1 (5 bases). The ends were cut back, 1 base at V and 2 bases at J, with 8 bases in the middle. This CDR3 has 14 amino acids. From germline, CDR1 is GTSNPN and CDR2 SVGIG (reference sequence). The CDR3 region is CAWSEGRTNEKLFF. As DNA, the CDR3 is TGTGCCTGGAGTGAGGGGAGGACTAATGAAAAACTGTTTTTT.

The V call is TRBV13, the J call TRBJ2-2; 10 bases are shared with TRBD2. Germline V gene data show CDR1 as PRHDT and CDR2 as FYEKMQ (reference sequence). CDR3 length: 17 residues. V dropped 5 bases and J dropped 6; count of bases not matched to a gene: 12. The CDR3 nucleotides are TGTGCCAGCAGCCCGACCCTACAGCGGGGGGGCCCCGGGGAGCTGTTTTTT. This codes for CASSPTLQRGGPGELFF. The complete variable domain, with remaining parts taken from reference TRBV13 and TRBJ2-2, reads AAGVIQSPRHLIKEKRETATLKCYPIPRHDTVYWYQQGPGQDPQFLISFYEKMQSDKGSIPDRFSAQQFSDYHSELNMSSLELGDSALYFCASSPTLQRGGPGELFFGEGSRLTVL.

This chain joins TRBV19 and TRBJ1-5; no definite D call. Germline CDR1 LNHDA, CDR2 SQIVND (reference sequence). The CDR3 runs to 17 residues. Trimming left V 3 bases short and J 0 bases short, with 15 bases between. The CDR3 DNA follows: TGTGCCAGTAGTATCGCCTCAGGTGCCTATAGCAATCAGCCCCAGCATTTT. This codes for CASSIASGAYSNQPQHF. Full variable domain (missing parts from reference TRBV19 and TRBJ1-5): DGGITQSPKYLFRKEGQNVTLSCEQNLNHDAMYWYRQDPGQGLRLIYYSQIVNDFQKGDIAEGYSVSREKKESFPLTVTSAQKNPTAFYLCASSIASGAYSNQPQHFGDGTRLSIL.